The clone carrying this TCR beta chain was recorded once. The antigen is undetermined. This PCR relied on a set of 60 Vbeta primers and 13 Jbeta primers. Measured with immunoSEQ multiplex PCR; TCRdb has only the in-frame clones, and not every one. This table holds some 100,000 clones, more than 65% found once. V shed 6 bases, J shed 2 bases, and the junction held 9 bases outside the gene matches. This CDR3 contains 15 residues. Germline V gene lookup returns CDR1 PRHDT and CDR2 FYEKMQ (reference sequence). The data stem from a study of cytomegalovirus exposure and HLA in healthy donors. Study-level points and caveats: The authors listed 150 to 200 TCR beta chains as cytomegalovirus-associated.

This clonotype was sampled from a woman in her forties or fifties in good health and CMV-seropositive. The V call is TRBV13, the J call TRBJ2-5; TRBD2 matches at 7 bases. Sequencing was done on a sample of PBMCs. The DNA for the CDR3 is TGTGCCAGCAGATTTACGGGGGGATCGCAAGAGACCCAGTACTTC. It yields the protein CASRFTGGSQETQYF.